This TCR beta chain comes out of a study of cytomegalovirus exposure and HLA in healthy donors (dated by TCRdb to between 2016 and 2019). Regarding the research as a whole: A later analysis indicated that the 130 or so validation repertoires were generated on the platform also employed for the 666 repertoires of the first cohort. Besides the first cohort of approximately 670 subjects, a separate validation cohort made up of 120 different subjects was used. The aim of the study was to test whether cataloging public T cell receptors could identify signatures of past pathogen exposure. To predict cytomegalovirus infection status, the study brought together high-throughput TCR immunosequencing, statistical association of individual TCRs with disease status, and machine learning. Overall study results and their limits: In vitro tests confirmed that a few of the cytomegalovirus-associated TCR beta chains recognize cytomegalovirus antigens. The study listed 170 or so TCR beta chains as associated with cytomegalovirus. The classifier was reported to diagnose cytomegalovirus status with high specificity and sensitivity in both the original and validation cohorts. Most TCR sequences were seen in very few donors, while some public TCRs were found in many individuals. It was suggested by the authors that the approach could potentially be generalized to other disease states and immunological phenotypes. A later analysis found that TCRs clustered in the first cohort also tended to co-occur in the roughly 110 validation repertoires, with 94% of cluster scores above 0. A later analysis lacked HLA typing for the validation cohort, so it scored co-occurrence in that cohort across all 120 repertoires.

Library creation used the immunoSEQ multiplex PCR assay. The authors' pipeline ran thus. A statistical classification framework was built to diagnose cytomegalovirus status from the catalog of TCR beta chain sequences. TCRdb re-hosts the immuneACCESS table, in-frame sequences only. Its copies lack some clones; in the studies checked, an unresolved V gene accounts for under half of them, and the cause for the rest is not known. Clonal size and the V and J genes are those of that table, whereas D and trimming came from the DNA. The sample has under 400,000 clones on record, over 75% of them singletons. Clones ranked in the top ten supply roughly 0.96% of the sample. Comment on this clone: No antigen is known for it. Base qualities were left out, and no much larger clone turns up one base away.

Donors formed part of the validation cohort, which comprised 120 subjects and was distinct from the first cohort of roughly 600 subjects. At the junction V is shortened by 5 bases and J by 4 bases, with 14 bases in between. Per the germline V gene (reference sequence), LNHNV is the CDR1 and YYDKDF is the CDR2. From the cysteine through the phenylalanine, the CDR3 covers 14 amino acids. The DNA shown is the 42-base CDR3, in frame from base 1. The V and J genes are TRBV15 and TRBJ1-1; D gene: possibly TRBD1, on 5 matching bases. The sequenced material came from PBMCs. The origin of this receptor is a man between 25 and 39 years old in good health and CMV-seronegative. The CDR3 reads CATSEGFRGTEAFF. The bases read TGTGCCACCAGCGAAGGGTTTAGGGGCACTGAAGCTTTCTTT.